Following are 15 T cell receptor beta chains from one sample sequenced in a study of regulatory T cells in long-lasting Graves disease. In building TCR beta libraries, iRepertoire HTBI primers were used together with Arm-PCR of CDR3 regions. MiXCR, applied by TCRdb to the multiplex PCR reads, yields one record per CDR3 protein. The sample records a few hundred thousand distinct CDR3 sequences, 16% being singletons. This sample's time point: newly diagnosed GD, antithyroid drugs for less than 3 months. PBMCs provided the RNA from which the TCR library was made. These data were likewise used in another study, on T cells in Graves' hyperthyroidism and ophthalmopathy.

Sample: peripheral blood mononuclear cells (PBMCs), taken at new diagnosis, from a patient treated with antithyroid drugs. The source is a man in his forties or fifties with Graves disease.

This clonotype was found many times. The chain links TRBV9 to TRBJ2-3; 13 bases agree with TRBD2. The V segment lost 3 bases and the J segment 3 bases; nucleotides outside the gene matches: 4. The CDR3 runs to 16 residues. Germline CDR1 and CDR2: SGDLS and YYNGEE. DNA of the CDR3: TGTGCCAGCAGCGCACTAGCGGGGGGGGAAACAGATACGCAGTATTTT. Translation gives CASSALAGGETDTQYF.

Many counts were recorded for this clonotype. The chain uses TRBV11-3 and TRBJ1-1; 7 positions match TRBD1. Trimming cost V 0 bases and J 7 bases; bases outside gene matches: 5. This CDR3 region has 14 residues. CDR1 SGHNT and CDR2 YENEEA come from the germline V gene. The DNA for the CDR3 is TGTGCCAGCAGCTTAGATGGGACAGTTAGTGAAGCTTTCTTT. It specifies CASSLDGTVSEAFF.

This clonotype appeared many times. J is TRBJ1-5 and V is TRBV6-1; D not certain. This CDR3 region has 16 residues. V was trimmed by 7 bases and J by 0 bases, leaving 16 bases between them. Germline CDR1 and CDR2: MNHNS and SASEGT. CDR3 amino acids: CASKRSTGYSNQPQHF. DNA of the CDR3: TGTGCCAGCAAGAGATCAACCGGGTATAGCAATCAGCCCCAGCATTTT.

This clonotype was counted at least ten times. V gene TRBV30 combines with J gene TRBJ2-5, with D perhaps being TRBD1 or TRBD2 (5 bases each). Germline loops: CDR1 GTSNPN, CDR2 SVGIG (reference sequence). The CDR3 loop spans 12 amino acids. CDR3 bases: TGTGCTCGGAGTTCGACAGAGGGGACCCAGTACTTC. Residues: CARSSTEGTQYF.

There are many counts of this clonotype. V usage is TRBV20-1 and J usage is TRBJ1-5; D perhaps matches TRBD1 (6 bases). V was clipped by 0 bases and J by 4 bases, with 19 bases between them. Germline V CDR1 and CDR2: DFQATT, SNEGSKA (reference sequence). This CDR3 is 17 amino acids long. CDR3 amino acids: CSAREWKTQGGNQPQHF. For the CDR3, the DNA is TGCAGTGCTAGAGAGTGGAAAACACAGGGAGGGAATCAGCCCCAGCATTTT.

The CDR3, as DNA: TGCAGTGCTGGCACTCAAGCGGGAAGTTACGAGCAGTACTTC. Protein product: CSAGTQAGSYEQYF. This rearrangement joins TRBV20-1 to TRBJ2-7, with 7 bases aligning to TRBD2. The CDR3 covers 14 residues. Looked up from germline, CDR1 is DFQATT and CDR2 is SNEGSKA (reference sequence). Unmatched junction bases numbered 11, after V lost 5 bases and J lost 4 bases.

Turning to this clonotype: A far more abundant clone sits one base away, making this likely a read error. The V call is TRBV6-9, the J call TRBJ1-4, with D maybe TRBD1 (6 bases). In germline, CDR1 is MNHGY, CDR2 SVAAGI. This CDR3 has 15 amino acids. The CDR3 region is CASSYAGATNEKLSF. CDR3 in DNA: TGTGCCAGCAGTTACGCGGGGGCGACTAATGAAAAACTGTCTTTT.

Details on this clonotype: At one end the junction does not follow the germline gene, possibly because of a read error. V and J are TRBV4-3 and TRBJ2-5; TRBD2 matches 9 bases. This CDR3 has 15 residues. Germline CDR1 is LGHNA and CDR2 is YSLEER. This chain's CDR3 is CASSHWSGGQETQYF. DNA of the CDR3: TGCGCCAGCAGCCACTGGAGCGGGGGGCAAGAAACCCAGTACTTC.

V and J are TRBV10-2 and TRBJ1-2, with 9 bases fitting TRBD1. The length of the CDR3 is 14 residues. Germline lookup yields CDR1 WSHSY and CDR2 SAAADI. J gave up 4 bases and V 6 bases, and 6 bases lay outside the gene matches. The CDR3 loop reads CASRTGGGSYGYTF. The CDR3, as DNA: TGCGCCAGCAGAACAGGGGGCGGGTCCTATGGCTACACCTTC.

This clonotype was seen only a few times. J is TRBJ2-3 and V is TRBV9; D is ambiguous. Trimming stripped 3 bases from V and 6 bases from J, with 5 bases between. The length of the CDR3 is 11 residues. Germline lookup yields CDR1 SGDLS and CDR2 YYNGEE. CDR3 in DNA: TGTGCCAGCAGCGAGGTGGATACGCAGTATTTT. Encoded protein: CASSEVDTQYF.

The sample holds many counts of this clonotype. The chain carries TRBV28 and TRBJ1-6, with 8 positions matching TRBD1. The CDR3 is 15 amino acids. The germline gives CDR1 MDHEN, CDR2 SYDVKM. V shed 3 bases and J 9 bases; nucleotides not matched to a gene: 7. The CDR3 DNA follows: TGTGCCAGCAGTTTGCTAGGGACAGGTCGTTCACCCCTCCACTTT. Translated: CASSLLGTGRSPLHF.

This clonotype was seen many times. This chain links TRBV18 with TRBJ1-2; TRBD1 matches at 10 bases. With 5 bases clipped from V and 4 bases from J, the junction kept 7 bases outside the gene matches. The germline V gene encodes CDR1 KGHSH and CDR2 LQKENI. The CDR3 runs to 15 residues. In nucleotides, the CDR3 is TGTGCCAGCTCATCCGGGACAGGGGCGATCTATGGCTACACCTTC. Protein product: CASSSGTGAIYGYTF.

This clonotype was counted many times. This chain uses TRBV10-3 with TRBJ1-1; TRBD1 is a possible D gene (5 bases). Germline assignment: CDR1 ENHRY and CDR2 SYGVKD. The CDR3 totals 11 residues. Trimming took 6 bases from V and 10 from J, leaving 12 bases between them. The CDR3 reads CAIRGPGGAFF. Here the CDR3 DNA reads TGTGCCATCAGGGGCCCTGGGGGAGCTTTCTTT.

This clonotype came up many times. Written as DNA, the CDR3 is TGTGCCAGCAGTTTACTCCCTAGGGAGACTGAAGCTTTCTTT. Amino acids: CASSLLPRETEAFF. V gene TRBV28 combines with J gene TRBJ1-1; D call uncertain. Germline CDR1 and CDR2: MDHEN and SYDVKM. This CDR3 spans 14 amino acids. V was pared by 2 bases and J by 5 bases, with 12 bases between.

CDR3 sequence reads: CASVRGLNTEAFF. The DNA for the CDR3 is TGTGCCAGCGTCCGGGGCCTCAACACTGAAGCTTTCTTT. The chain carries TRBV7-2 and TRBJ1-1, with a weak D call TRBD1 (5 bases). This CDR3 spans 13 amino acids. V shed 8 bases and J shed 2 bases, with 12 bases lying between them. The germline gives CDR1 SGHTA, CDR2 FQGNSA. The full variable domain, rest sourced from reference TRBV7-2 and TRBJ1-1, is GAGVSQSPSNKVTEKGKDVELRCDPISGHTALYWYRQSLGQGLEFLIYFQGNSAPDKSGLPSDRFSAERTGGSVSTLTIQRTQQEDSAVYLCASVRGLNTEAFFGQGTRLTVV.